Below, 8 T cell receptor beta chains from the same sample are listed, as sequenced in a study of PD-1 blockade in classical Hodgkin lymphoma. The protocol was immunoSEQ multiplex PCR, while the TCRdb copy is restricted to in-frame clones and leaves out a portion. The sample records 16,000 or so clones, 83% being singletons. Documented time point: cycle 4 day 1 (C4D1), after less than 7 weeks of nivolumab. Patients all relapsed after autologous stem cell transplantation, and there was variation in brentuximab vedotin exposure. Source: peripheral blood mononuclear cells (PBMCs), taken before the fourth cycle of nivolumab. These receptors originate from a human donor with classical Hodgkin lymphoma.

The count of this clone is one. This chain joins TRBV19 and TRBJ1-6; D gene uncertain. V was trimmed by 4 bases and J by 0 bases, leaving 10 bases between them. The CDR3 has 16 residues. From germline, CDR1 is LNHDA and CDR2 SQIVND (reference sequence). CDR3 amino acids: CASSTTPSSYNSPLHF. The CDR3 DNA reads as TGTGCCAGTAGTACAACGCCTAGCTCCTATAATTCACCCCTCCACTTT. The full variable domain, completed using reference TRBV19 and TRBJ1-6, is DGGITQSPKYLFRKEGQNVTLSCEQNLNHDAMYWYRQDPGQGLRLIYYSQIVNDFQKGDIAEGYSVSREKKESFPLTVTSAQKNPTAFYLCASSTTPSSYNSPLHFGNGTRLTVT.

The gene calls are TRBV7-9 and TRBJ1-2; TRBD1 might be the D (6 bases). V lost 5 bases and J 7 bases, leaving 23 bases between the germline ends. The CDR3 is 16 amino acids. Germline V gene sequence: CDR1 SEHNR, CDR2 FQNEAQ (reference sequence). The CDR3 DNA reads TGTGCCAGCAGCCTTAGTGGGGGCGACAGATCGAGTGGCTACACCTTC. It specifies CASSLSGGDRSSGYTF.

This chain links TRBV7-8 with TRBJ2-7; D unclear. The CDR3 totals 14 residues. The ends were cut back, 4 bases at V and 0 bases at J, with 10 bases in the middle. Per the germline V gene, CDR1 is SGHVS and CDR2 is FQNEAQ. The CDR3 is CASSSGLFSYEQYF. The DNA of the CDR3 is TGTGCCAGCAGCTCTGGGCTATTCTCCTACGAGCAGTACTTC.

The rearrangement joins TRBV5-1 to TRBJ1-5, with 11 positions matching TRBD1. Germline loops: CDR1 SGHRS, CDR2 YFSETQ. V trimming: 0 bases; J trimming: 6 bases; junction bases outside the gene matches: 2. The length of the CDR3 is 15 residues. CDR3 region: CASSLGTGGFQPQHF. The CDR3 coding sequence is TGCGCCAGCAGCTTGGGGACAGGGGGCTTTCAGCCCCAGCATTTT.

In this sample, this clone turned up a few times. The genes are TRBV7-9 and TRBJ2-6; D gene uncertain. V lost 1 base, J lost 1 base, and 5 bases lay in between. CDR3 length: 15 amino acids. Per the germline V gene, CDR1 is SEHNR and CDR2 is FQNEAQ (reference sequence). CDR3 sequence reads: CASSLEGSGANVLTF. CDR3 sequence (DNA): TGTGCCAGCAGCTTAGAAGGATCTGGGGCCAACGTCCTGACTTTC.

V gene TRBV5-1 combines with J gene TRBJ1-2, with a possible D match to TRBD1 (6 bases). The V and J ends lost 0 bases and 3 bases respectively, with 15 bases between them. The CDR3 totals 16 residues. The V gene's germline CDR1 is SGHRS and CDR2 YFSETQ. CDR3 sequence (DNA): TGCGCCAGCAGCTTGGCAGGGGCAGGGCACGACTATGGCTACACCTTC. Its translation: CASSLAGAGHDYGYTF.

This sequence joins TRBV28 and TRBJ1-5; the D is unclear. Trimming shortened V by 3 bases and J by 1 base, and 7 bases separated the two germline ends. This CDR3 is 14 amino acids long. Germline CDR1 reads MDHEN; CDR2 reads SYDVKM. The CDR3 spells CASSFKQSNQPQHF. DNA of the CDR3: TGTGCCAGCAGTTTTAAACAAAGCAATCAGCCCCAGCATTTT.

The rearrangement uses TRBV6-1 and TRBJ2-3, with D possibly matching TRBD1 (6 bases). CDR3 size: 14 residues. The V end was cut by 2 bases, the J end by 4 bases, with 10 bases between. The germline CDR1 and CDR2 sequences are MNHNS and SASEGT. This CDR3 reads CASSELAGADTQYF. The CDR3 DNA reads as TGTGCCAGCAGTGAACTAGCAGGGGCAGATACGCAGTATTTT.